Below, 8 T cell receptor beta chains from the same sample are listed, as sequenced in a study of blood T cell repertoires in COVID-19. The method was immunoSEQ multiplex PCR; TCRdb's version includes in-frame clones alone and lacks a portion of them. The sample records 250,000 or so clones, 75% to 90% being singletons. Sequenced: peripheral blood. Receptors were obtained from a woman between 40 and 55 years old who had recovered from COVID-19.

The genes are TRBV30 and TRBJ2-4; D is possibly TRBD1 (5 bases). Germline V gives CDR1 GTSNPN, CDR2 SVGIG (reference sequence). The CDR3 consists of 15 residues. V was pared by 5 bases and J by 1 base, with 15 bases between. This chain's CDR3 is CAWDQGIGAKNIQYF. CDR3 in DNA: TGTGCCTGGGACCAGGGAATCGGTGCCAAAAACATTCAGTACTTC. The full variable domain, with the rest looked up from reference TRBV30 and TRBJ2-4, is SQTIHQWPATLVQPVGSPLSLECTVEGTSNPNLYWYRQAAGRGLQLLFYSVGIGQISSEVPQNLSASRPQDRQFILSSKKLLLSDSGFYLCAWDQGIGAKNIQYFGAGTRLSVL.

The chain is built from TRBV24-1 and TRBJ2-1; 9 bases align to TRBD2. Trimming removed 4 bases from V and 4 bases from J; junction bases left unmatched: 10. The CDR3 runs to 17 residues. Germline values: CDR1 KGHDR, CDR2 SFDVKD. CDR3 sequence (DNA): TGTGCCACCAGTGACAGGGTAGCGGGAGTTCGATACAATGAGCAGTTCTTC. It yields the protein CATSDRVAGVRYNEQFF.

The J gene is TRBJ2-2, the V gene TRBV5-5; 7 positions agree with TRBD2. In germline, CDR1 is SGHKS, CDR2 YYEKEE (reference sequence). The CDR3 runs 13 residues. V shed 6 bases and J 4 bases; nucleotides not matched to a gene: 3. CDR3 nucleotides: TGTGCCAGCAATCGCGGGAGCACCGGGGAGCTGTTTTTT. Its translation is CASNRGSTGELFF. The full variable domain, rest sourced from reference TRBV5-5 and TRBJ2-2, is DAGVTQSPTHLIKTRGQQVTLRCSPISGHKSVSWYQQVLGQGPQFIFQYYEKEERGRGNFPDRFSARQFPNYSSELNVNALLLGDSALYLCASNRGSTGELFFGEGSRLTVL.

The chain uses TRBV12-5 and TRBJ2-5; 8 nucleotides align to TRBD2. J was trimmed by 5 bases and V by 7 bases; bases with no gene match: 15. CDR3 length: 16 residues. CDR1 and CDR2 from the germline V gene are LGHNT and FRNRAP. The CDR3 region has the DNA TGTGCTAGTGCCCCATTTGGGACTAGGGGTCGGGAGACCCAGTACTTC. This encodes CASAPFGTRGRETQYF.

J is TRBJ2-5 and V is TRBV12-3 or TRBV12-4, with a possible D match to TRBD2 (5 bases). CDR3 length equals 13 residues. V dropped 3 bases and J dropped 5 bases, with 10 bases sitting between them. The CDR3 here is CASSFQEAETQYF. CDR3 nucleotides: TGTGCCAGCAGTTTTCAGGAGGCGGAGACCCAGTACTTC.

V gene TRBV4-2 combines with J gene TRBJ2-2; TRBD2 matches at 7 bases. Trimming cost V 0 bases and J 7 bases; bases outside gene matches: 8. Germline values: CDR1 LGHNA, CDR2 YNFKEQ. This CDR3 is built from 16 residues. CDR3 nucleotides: TGTGCCAGCAGCCAAGAGGTGCTAGCGGCCGGCGGGGAGCTGTTTTTT. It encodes CASSQEVLAAGGELFF.

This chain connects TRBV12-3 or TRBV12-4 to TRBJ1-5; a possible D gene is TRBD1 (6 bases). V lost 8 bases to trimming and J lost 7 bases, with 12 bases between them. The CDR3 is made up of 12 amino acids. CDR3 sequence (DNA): TGTGCCAGCGGACAGCTAAACCAGCCCCAGCATTTT. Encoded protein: CASGQLNQPQHF.

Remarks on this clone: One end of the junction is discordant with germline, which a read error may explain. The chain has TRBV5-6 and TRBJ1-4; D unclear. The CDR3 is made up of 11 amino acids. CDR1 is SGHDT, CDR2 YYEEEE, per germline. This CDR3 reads CASRLPARGVF. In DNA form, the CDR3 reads TGTGCCAGCAGGCTGCCGGCTCGCGGGGTTTTT.